These 4 T cell receptor beta chains were sequenced from one sample in a study of vaccination effects on CD4 cells after COVID-19. Here immunoSEQ multiplex PCR was the method, and the copy in TCRdb shows in-frame clones only, minus some. The repertoire includes tens of thousands of clones, under 75% of them detected once, and around 18% sits in the top ten. The antigens for these receptors are not known. Before sequencing took place, the ViraFEST assay used viral peptide pools to expand antigen-specific CD4+ T cells. At the end of roughly 9 days of culture, CD4+ T cells were isolated. None of the vaccinated had previously contracted SARS-CoV-2, and their nucleocapsid antibodies tested negative. The sample consisted of CD4+ T cells from PBMCs cultured with SARS-CoV-2 spike peptides, taken before COVID-19 vaccination. The receptors derive from a human donor who received a COVID-19 vaccine.

This clone showed up just once. The rearrangement uses TRBV7-9 and TRBJ2-1; D gene ambiguous. The V and J ends lost 4 bases and 5 bases respectively, with 12 bases between them. Germline V lookup: CDR1 SEHNR, CDR2 FQNEAQ (reference sequence). The CDR3 loop spans 14 amino acids. The CDR3: CASSSLMSNNEQFF. The CDR3 region has the DNA TGTGCCAGCAGCTCCCTAATGAGCAACAATGAGCAGTTCTTC. Supplemented by reference TRBV7-9 and TRBJ2-1, the full variable domain reads DTGVSQNPRHKITKRGQNVTFRCDPISEHNRLYWYRQTLGQGPEFLTYFQNEAQLEKSRLLSDRFSAERPKGSFSTLEIQRTEQGDSAMYLCASSSLMSNNEQFFGPGTRLTVL.

V gene TRBV3-1 (or the pseudogene TRBV3-2) combines with J gene TRBJ1-1, with D uncertain. V lost 7 bases to trimming and J lost 0 bases, with 9 bases between them. Looked up from germline, CDR1 is LGHDT and CDR2 is YNNKEL (reference sequence). CDR3 length: 13 amino acids. The CDR3 is CASTELMNTEAFF. The DNA of the CDR3 is TGTGCCAGCACAGAGCTTATGAACACTGAAGCTTTCTTT.

The genes are TRBV18 and TRBJ1-1; 9 bases fit TRBD1. From germline, CDR1 is KGHSH and CDR2 LQKENI. This CDR3 region has 16 residues. J was trimmed by 6 bases and V by 3 bases; bases with no gene match: 11. The CDR3: CASSPRDRASGAEAFF. The CDR3 DNA reads as TGTGCCAGCTCACCTAGGGACAGGGCTTCTGGGGCTGAAGCTTTCTTT. The complete variable domain, with remaining parts taken from reference TRBV18 and TRBJ1-1, reads NAGVMQNPRHLVRRRGQEARLRCSPMKGHSHVYWYRQLPEEGLKFMVYLQKENIIDESGMPKERFSAEFPKEGPSILRIQQVVRGDSAAYFCASSPRDRASGAEAFFGQGTRLTVV.

This chain links TRBV28 with TRBJ1-3; D is unclear. This CDR3 comprises 14 residues. Germline-derived CDR1 and CDR2 are MDHEN and SYDVKM. The V and J ends lost 7 bases and 2 bases respectively, with 12 bases between them. The CDR3 region is CASTRGGAGNTIYF. Written as DNA, the CDR3 is TGTGCCAGCACCCGTGGTGGGGCTGGAAACACCATATATTTT.